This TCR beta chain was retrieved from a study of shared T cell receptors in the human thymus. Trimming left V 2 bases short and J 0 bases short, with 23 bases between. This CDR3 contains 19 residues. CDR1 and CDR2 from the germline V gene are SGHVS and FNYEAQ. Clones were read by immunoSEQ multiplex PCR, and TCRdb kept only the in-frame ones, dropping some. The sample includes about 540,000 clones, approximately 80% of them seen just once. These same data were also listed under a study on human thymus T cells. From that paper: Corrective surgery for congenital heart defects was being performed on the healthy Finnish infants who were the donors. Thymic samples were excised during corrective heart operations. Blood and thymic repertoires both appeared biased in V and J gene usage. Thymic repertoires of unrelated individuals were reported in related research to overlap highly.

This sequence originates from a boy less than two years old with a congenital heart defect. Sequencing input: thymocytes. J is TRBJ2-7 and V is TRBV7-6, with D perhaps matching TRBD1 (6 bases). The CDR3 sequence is CASSLSPDSGTQSSYEQYF. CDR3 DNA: TGTGCCAGCAGCTTAAGCCCCGACTCCGGGACACAGAGCTCCTACGAGCAGTACTTC.